A single sample is the source of the 8 T cell receptor beta chains below, sequenced in a study of cytomegalovirus exposure and HLA in healthy donors. Primers: 60 Vbeta forward and 13 Jbeta reverse. Profiling relied on immunoSEQ multiplex PCR, and the TCRdb table lists in-frame clones only, not all of them. Of 120,000 to 150,000 clones listed, approximately 79% are singletons. Sequencing input: PBMCs. These receptors all come from a woman in her 30s in good health and CMV-seronegative.

The chain is built from TRBV2 and TRBJ2-2; TRBD1 matches 7 bases. The V and J ends lost 1 base and 17 bases, in that order; junction bases with no gene match: 4. The CDR3 is 11 residues long. Germline-derived CDR1 and CDR2 are SNHLY and FYNNEI. CDR3 sequence reads: CASSEDRGRFF. In nucleotides, the CDR3 is TGTGCCAGCAGTGAAGACAGGGGAAGATTTTTT.

This rearrangement joins TRBV5-1 to TRBJ2-3, with D perhaps matching TRBD2 (6 bases). Germline loops: CDR1 SGHRS, CDR2 YFSETQ. V lost 4 bases and J 1 base, leaving 10 bases between the germline ends. This CDR3 spans 14 amino acids. DNA for the CDR3: TGCGCCAGCAGCGGTACGGGGGGCACAGATACGCAGTATTTT. It is translated as CASSGTGGTDTQYF.

This clone was picked up a small number of times. This chain joins TRBV28 and TRBJ1-2; unclear D gene. V was trimmed by 7 bases and J by 2 bases, leaving 8 bases between them. The germline V gene encodes CDR1 MDHEN and CDR2 SYDVKM. The CDR3 consists of 12 residues. The CDR3 spells CASTDLNYGYTF. CDR3 sequence (DNA): TGTGCCAGCACGGACTTGAACTATGGCTACACCTTC.

This rearrangement joins TRBV13 to TRBJ1-5, with D maybe TRBD1 (6 bases). V lost 6 bases and J lost 4, with 16 bases in between. Germline V lookup: CDR1 PRHDT, CDR2 FYEKMQ (reference sequence). The CDR3 consists of 15 residues. CDR3 nucleotides: TGTGCCAGCAGGTATTCCAGGGGTAAGAATCAGCCCCAGCATTTT. Its translation: CASRYSRGKNQPQHF.

The chain recombines TRBV9 with TRBJ2-7; 8 bases fit TRBD2. Germline V gives CDR1 SGDLS, CDR2 YYNGEE. Losses at the gene ends were 0 bases for V and 2 bases for J; bases not matched to a gene: 4. The CDR3 sequence is 15 residues long. The CDR3 nucleotides are TGTGCCAGCAGCGTAGGGGTTAGCGGGGCCTACGAGCAGTACTTC. As protein: CASSVGVSGAYEQYF. The full variable domain, rest sourced from reference TRBV9 and TRBJ2-7, is DSGVTQTPKHLITATGQRVTLRCSPRSGDLSVYWYQQSLDQGLQFLIQYYNGEERAKGNILERFSAQQFPDLHSELNLSSLELGDSALYFCASSVGVSGAYEQYFGPGTRLTVT.

This chain connects TRBV30 to TRBJ1-3, with 7 bases fitting TRBD1. This CDR3 has 16 residues. The V and J ends lost 3 bases and 3 bases, in that order; junction bases with no gene match: 11. Germline V gene sequence: CDR1 GTSNPN, CDR2 SVGIG (reference sequence). The CDR3 spells CAWRIRDSNNGNTIYF. The CDR3 DNA reads TGTGCCTGGAGGATCCGGGACAGTAATAATGGAAACACCATATATTTT.

The chain links TRBV29-1 to TRBJ2-1; TRBD1 is a possible D gene (6 bases). This CDR3 spans 14 amino acids. From germline, CDR1 is SQVTM and CDR2 ANQGSEA. Trimming stripped 3 bases from V and 7 bases from J, with 16 bases between. The CDR3 reads CSVENSRGLNEQFF. Here the CDR3 DNA reads TGCAGCGTTGAGAATAGTAGGGGGTTGAATGAGCAGTTCTTC.

The chain employs TRBV6-5 and TRBJ1-5; 8 bases map to TRBD1. The ends lost 6 bases at V and 9 bases at J; junction bases unmatched: 10. This CDR3 is built from 14 residues. CDR1 is MNHEY, CDR2 SVGAGI, per germline. CDR3 in amino acids: CASRLGQAARPQHF. The CDR3 bases are TGTGCCAGCAGGCTGGGACAGGCAGCAAGGCCCCAGCATTTT.